This T cell receptor (beta chain) derives from a study of technical replicates of blood from a few donors. Only in-frame clones appear in the TCRdb table, and some are missing; sequencing was by immunoSEQ multiplex PCR. The profile shows about 94,000 clones, roughly 95% of them singletons. The CDR3 has 8 amino acids. The V and J ends lost 6 bases and 12 bases, in that order; junction bases with no gene match: 1. Germline-derived CDR1 and CDR2 are GTSNPN and SVGIG (reference sequence). Sequencing input: T cells isolated from PBMCs. The V gene is TRBV30, the J gene TRBJ1-2; 7 positions agree with TRBD1. The sequence was collected from a human donor in good health. CDR3 sequence: CACTGDTF. The DNA for the CDR3 is TGTGCCTGCACAGGGGACACCTTC.